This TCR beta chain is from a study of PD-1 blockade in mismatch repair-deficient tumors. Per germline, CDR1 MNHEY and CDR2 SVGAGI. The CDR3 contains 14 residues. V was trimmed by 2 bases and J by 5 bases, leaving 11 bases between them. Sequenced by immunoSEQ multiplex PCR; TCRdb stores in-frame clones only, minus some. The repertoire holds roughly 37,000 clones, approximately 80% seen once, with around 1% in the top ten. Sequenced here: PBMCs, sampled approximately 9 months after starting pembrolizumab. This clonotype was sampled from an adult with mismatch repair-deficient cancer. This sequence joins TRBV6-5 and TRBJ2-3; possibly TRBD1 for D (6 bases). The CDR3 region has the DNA TGTGCCAGCAGTTACGGTCTACAGGGAGATACGCAGTATTTT. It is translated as CASSYGLQGDTQYF.